This is a list of T cell receptor beta chains from one sample in a study of blood T cell repertoires in COVID-19. Sequencing was performed with immunoSEQ multiplex PCR; in TCRdb, only in-frame clones are kept and a portion is missing. The data show around 53,000 clones, 77% seen once. Sequencing was carried out using peripheral blood. These TCRs come from a man aged 70-80 years with active or convalescent COVID-19. CDR3s leave out the opening cysteine and the closing phenylalanine or tryptophan. Each record gives: V gene, D gene, CDR3 protein. The D gene is left open where the match is weak.

>TRBV7-3|.
ASSPSGQLEAF
>TRBV30|.
AWSPRETQY
>TRBV19|TRBD1
ASSIGTGGRSTDTQY
>TRBV9|TRBD1
ASSVVGTATDTQY
>TRBV30|.
AWSHYDQTETQY
>TRBV7-6|.
ASSVQETQY
>TRBV10-3|TRBD1
AISESGSRGTIDTQY
>TRBV28|TRBD1
ASRRGQGVNYGYT
>TRBV12-5|.
ASGFGLGGTDTQY
>TRBV18|TRBD1
ASSPSGQGVAKNTIY
>TRBV7-9|.
ASSPGGGTSYEQY
>TRBV7-3|.
ASSQQGITEAF
>TRBV11-3|TRBD1
ASSRGTGVGDTQY
>TRBV7-8|.
ASSPRGGGVNQPQH
>TRBV15|.
ATSRKGAYEQY
>TRBV20-1|TRBD1
SASNPGQGNTIY
>TRBV27|TRBD1
ASSLRMDRAEAF
>TRBV6-1|TRBD1
ASSETGGFGYT
>TRBV7-6|.
ASSSKTSRQVVGVASYEQY
>TRBV6-5|TRBD1
ASRDRAAGGNTIY
>TRBV5-3|.
ARSLEAGEESYEQY
>TRBV5-1|.
ASSLRVGGELF
>TRBV5-1|TRBD1
ASSRDRGRSNTEAF
>TRBV3-1/TRBV3-2|TRBD1
ASSTTRGRETQY
>TRBV9|TRBD1
ASSPDRGANEKLF
>TRBV6-6|.
ASRSRG
>TRBV15|TRBD1
ATSSPGQLSYEQY
>TRBV9|TRBD1
ASSVRTGGKMPT
>TRBV7-2|.
ASSPTRTASYT